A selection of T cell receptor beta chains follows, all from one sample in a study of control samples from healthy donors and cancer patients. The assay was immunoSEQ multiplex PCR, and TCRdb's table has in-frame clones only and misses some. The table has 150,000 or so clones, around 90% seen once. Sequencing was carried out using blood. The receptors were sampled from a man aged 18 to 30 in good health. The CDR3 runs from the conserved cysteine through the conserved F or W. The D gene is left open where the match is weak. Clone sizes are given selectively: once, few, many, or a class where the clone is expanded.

CASSLAGGTQEGQYF	TGCGCCAGCAGCTTGGCCGGGGGCACCCAAGAAGGCCAGTACTTC	-	TRBV5-1	TRBJ2-5	-
CASGAQAGGYNEQFF	TGTGCCAGCGGCGCCCAAGCGGGGGGGTACAATGAGCAGTTCTTC	once	TRBV11-3	TRBJ2-1	TRBD2
CASSLTGGIYEQYF	TGTGCCAGCAGCTTAACAGGGGGAATCTACGAGCAGTACTTC	-	TRBV7-2	TRBJ2-7	TRBD1
CASSPSAGGRSEQFF	TGTGCCAGCAGCCCCTCAGCGGGGGGGCGTAGTGAGCAGTTCTTC	few	TRBV7-9	TRBJ2-1	TRBD2
CASSLGGGYGYTF	TGTGCCAGCAGCTTAGGGGGCGGCTATGGCTACACCTTC	-	TRBV7-9	TRBJ1-2	-
CASSYNGPALSSETQYF	TGTGCCAGCAGTTATAACGGCCCGGCGCTATCGTCCGAGACCCAGTACTTC	-	TRBV6-2/TRBV6-3	TRBJ2-5	-
CASSLARDAGRGGELFF	TGTGCCAGTAGTCTGGCCCGGGACGCAGGACGTGGCGGGGAGCTGTTTTTT	-	TRBV19	TRBJ2-2	-
CASSETGGNYGYTF	TGTGCCAGCAGTGAAACAGGGGGCAACTATGGCTACACCTTC	-	TRBV2	TRBJ1-2	TRBD1
CASSLDRNYGYTF	TGTGCCAGCAGCTTGGACCGTAACTATGGCTACACCTTC	-	TRBV5-5	TRBJ1-2	-
CASSGDREPYGYTF	TGTGCCAGCAGCGGGGACAGGGAGCCCTATGGCTACACCTTC	-	TRBV9	TRBJ1-2	TRBD1
CASSPGTFGQFF	TGTGCCAGTAGTCCCGGGACTTTCGGGCAGTTCTTC	-	TRBV19	TRBJ2-1	-
CASSPRGGVYYGYTF	TGTGCCAGCAGCCCGCGTGGGGGGGTCTACTATGGCTACACCTTC	-	TRBV9	TRBJ1-2	-
CASSRTGRSGEQFF	TGTGCCAGCAGCCGGACGGGCCGTTCGGGTGAGCAGTTCTTC	few	TRBV3-1/TRBV3-2	TRBJ2-1	-
CASKGTVYEKLFF	TGTGCCAGCAAGGGGACAGTATATGAAAAACTGTTTTTT	-	TRBV28	TRBJ1-4	TRBD1
CASSSGGYRGEKLFF	TGTGCCAGCAGCTCGGGGGGATACCGGGGGGAAAAACTGTTTTTT	-	TRBV7-2	TRBJ1-4	-
CASAGTQETQYF	TGCGCCAGCGCCGGGACACAAGAGACCCAGTACTTC	-	TRBV5-1	TRBJ2-5	-
CASSRDACNYGYTF	TGTGCCAGCAGCAGGGACGCCTGTAACTATGGCTACACCTTC	-	TRBV21-1	TRBJ1-2	-
CASSEYPGANNEQFF	TGTGCCAGCAGTGAATATCCCGGGGCTAACAATGAGCAGTTCTTC	-	TRBV6-1	TRBJ2-1	-
CASSLTGSNGYTF	TGTGCCAGCAGTTTGACAGGATCCAATGGCTACACCTTC	-	TRBV6-2/TRBV6-3	TRBJ1-2	-
CASSLGRQGPGYGYTF	TGTGCCAGCAGCTTAGGAAGACAGGGGCCGGGGTATGGCTACACCTTC	-	TRBV7-8	TRBJ1-2	TRBD1